The 13 T cell receptor beta chains presented below share a single source sample, sequenced in a study of T cells in Graves' hyperthyroidism and ophthalmopathy. Using RNA transcripts as the source, TCR beta CDR3 regions were amplified. TCR CDR3 underwent first-round RT-PCR with the HTBI primer set. MiXCR was run by TCRdb on the multiplex PCR reads, yielding one entry per CDR3 protein. The table records about 610,000 distinct CDR3 sequences, approximately 15% of them present only once. The sequenced sample consisted of blood. These receptors were taken from a woman between 40 and 50 years old with Graves' ophthalmopathy.

This clonotype showed up many times. This rearrangement joins TRBV2 to TRBJ2-7; D uncertain. V lost 2 bases and J lost 3, with 11 bases in between. The CDR3 covers 14 residues. CDR1 and CDR2 from the germline V gene are SNHLY and FYNNEI. As DNA, the CDR3 is TGTGCCAGCAGTGAAAGGGCTCCAGGCTACGAGCAGTACTTC. Amino acids: CASSERAPGYEQYF.

In the case of this clonotype: This sequence may be a read error, since a much larger clone differs from it by one base. V and J are TRBV5-1 and TRBJ2-7, with TRBD2 matching over 13 bases. The trim removed 0 bases at V and 4 bases at J, leaving 4 bases unmatched. Germline-derived CDR1 and CDR2 are SGHRS and YFSETQ. This CDR3 spans 16 amino acids. The CDR3 DNA sequence: TGCGCCAGCAGCTTGGCGACTAGCGGGAGGACGTACGAGCAGTACTTC. Residues: CASSLATSGRTYEQYF.

The chain joins TRBV5-1 to TRBJ2-1; 13 positions agree with TRBD2. The CDR3 extends over 17 amino acids. Trimming removed 4 bases from V and 6 bases from J; junction bases left unmatched: 10. Per the germline V gene, CDR1 is SGHRS and CDR2 is YFSETQ. In DNA form, the CDR3 reads TGCGCCAGCAGCCTGATTACGACTAGCGGGGGGTCCAATGAGCAGTTCTTC. Translated, it gives CASSLITTSGGSNEQFF.

Ten or more counts support this clonotype. The rearrangement uses TRBV28 and TRBJ2-5; 14 bases are shared with TRBD2. The CDR3 has 15 amino acids. Germline V lookup: CDR1 MDHEN, CDR2 SYDVKM. The ends lost 2 bases at V and 5 bases at J; junction bases unmatched: 1. The DNA for the CDR3 is TGTGCCAGCAGTTTAGGGACTAGCGGGAGTGAGACCCAGTACTTC. Its translation is CASSLGTSGSETQYF.

This clonotype turned up a few times. The rearrangement joins TRBV6-1 to TRBJ2-1; D gene unclear. CDR1 is MNHNS and CDR2 is SASEGT in the germline V gene. CDR3 length equals 15 residues. Trimming stripped 5 bases from V and 7 bases from J, with 18 bases between. The CDR3 sequence: CASSWAPGVQNEQFF. CDR3 sequence (DNA): TGTGCCAGCAGTTGGGCCCCTGGGGTCCAAAATGAGCAGTTCTTC.

The V and J genes are TRBV29-1 and TRBJ2-1; perhaps TRBD1 as D (6 bases). Looked up from germline, CDR1 is SQVTM and CDR2 is ANQGSEA. The ends were cut back, 3 bases at V and 13 bases at J, with 13 bases in the middle. The CDR3 consists of 11 residues. As DNA, the CDR3 is TGCAGCGTTGACAGGGGAGAACGCCAGTTCTTC. It translates to CSVDRGERQFF.

This clonotype appeared a few times. The chain employs TRBV4-1 and TRBJ1-2; possible D gene TRBD1, 5 bases. This CDR3 region has 15 residues. V was cut by 5 bases and J by 3 bases, with 16 bases left in between. The V gene's germline CDR1 is MGHRA and CDR2 YSYEKL. The CDR3 coding sequence is TGCGCCAGCAGCACTTTGACAGCGGCGGACTATGGCTACACCTTC. This translates into CASSTLTAADYGYTF.

This clonotype was picked up many times. J is TRBJ2-3 and V is TRBV2; D not resolved. There are 13 residues in the CDR3. Germline V gene data show CDR1 as SNHLY and CDR2 as FYNNEI. V was pared by 7 bases and J by 0 bases, with 8 bases between. This chain's CDR3 is CASKELSTDTQYF. Here the CDR3 DNA reads TGTGCCAGCAAGGAACTCAGCACAGATACGCAGTATTTT.

This clonotype was detected a few times. The rearrangement links TRBV28 to TRBJ1-6; D is uncertain. The germline V gene has CDR1 MDHEN and CDR2 SYDVKM. The CDR3 sequence is 13 residues long. V lost 5 bases and J 10 bases, leaving 12 bases between the germline ends. CDR3 protein: CASSADDISPLHF. The CDR3 bases are TGTGCCAGCAGTGCCGACGACATCTCACCCCTCCACTTT.

This chain uses TRBV24-1 with TRBJ2-2; 8 bases map to TRBD1. With 2 bases clipped from V and 1 base from J, the junction kept 2 bases outside the gene matches. Per the germline V gene, CDR1 is KGHDR and CDR2 is SFDVKD. The CDR3 contains 16 residues. The DNA for the CDR3 is TGTGCCACCAGTGATTCGGGACAGGAGAACACCGGGGAGCTGTTTTTT. This translates into CATSDSGQENTGELFF.

This clonotype was seen only a few times. V gene TRBV5-1 combines with J gene TRBJ2-1; the D gene is possibly TRBD2 (6 bases). The CDR3 extends over 17 amino acids. Germline lookup yields CDR1 SGHRS and CDR2 YFSETQ. With 3 bases removed from V and 2 bases from J, the gap between germline ends came to 18 bases. CDR3 sequence (DNA): TGCGCCAGCAGCTCGCAAGGCCCGGGACTCGCCTACAATGAGCAGTTCTTC. Translating it yields CASSSQGPGLAYNEQFF.

In its sample, this clonotype was seen many times. This chain joins TRBV2 and TRBJ2-7; no reliable D call. The CDR3 loop spans 13 amino acids. The germline CDR1 and CDR2 sequences are SNHLY and FYNNEI. The CDR3 loop reads CVSTDGYSYEQYF. The CDR3 DNA reads TGTGTATCAACGGACGGTTACTCCTACGAGCAGTACTTC. The entire variable domain, with the rest obtained from reference TRBV2 and TRBJ2-7, is as follows: EPEVTQTPSHQVTQMGQEVILRCVPISNHLYFYWYRQILGQKVEFLVSFYNNEISEKSEIFDDQFSVERPDGSNFTLKIRSTKLEDSAMYFCVSTDGYSYEQYFGPGTRLTVT.

In its sample, this clonotype was seen many times. V is TRBV30 and J is TRBJ2-3, with 16 bases fitting TRBD2. This CDR3 comprises 17 residues. Germline V gene data show CDR1 as GTSNPN and CDR2 as SVGIG (reference sequence). V was clipped by 7 bases and J by 8 bases; unmatched bases: 15. The CDR3 nucleotides are TGTGCCTCGACGGGACTAGCGGGAGGGCCCACTCCGGGTACGCAGTATTTT. Its translation: CASTGLAGGPTPGTQYF.